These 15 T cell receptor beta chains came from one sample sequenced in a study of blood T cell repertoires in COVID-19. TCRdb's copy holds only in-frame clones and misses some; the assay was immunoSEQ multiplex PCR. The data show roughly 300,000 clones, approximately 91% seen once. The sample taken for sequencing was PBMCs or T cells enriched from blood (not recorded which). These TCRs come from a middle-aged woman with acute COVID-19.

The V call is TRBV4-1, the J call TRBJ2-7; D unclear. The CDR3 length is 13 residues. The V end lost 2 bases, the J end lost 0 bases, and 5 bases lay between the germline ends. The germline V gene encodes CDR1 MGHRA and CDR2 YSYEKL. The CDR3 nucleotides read TGCGCCAGCAGCCAACGTCTCTCCTACGAGCAGTACTTC. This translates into CASSQRLSYEQYF.

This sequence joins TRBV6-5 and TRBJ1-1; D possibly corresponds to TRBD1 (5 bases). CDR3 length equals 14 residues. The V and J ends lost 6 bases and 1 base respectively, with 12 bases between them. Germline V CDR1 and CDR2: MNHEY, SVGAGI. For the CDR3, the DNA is TGTGCCAGCAGGGGGGGACTGACGAACACTGAAGCTTTCTTT. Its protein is CASRGGLTNTEAFF.

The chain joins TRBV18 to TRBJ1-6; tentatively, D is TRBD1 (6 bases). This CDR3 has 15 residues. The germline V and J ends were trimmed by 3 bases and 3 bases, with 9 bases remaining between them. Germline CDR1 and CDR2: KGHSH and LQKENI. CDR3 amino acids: CASSPLDSYNSPLHF. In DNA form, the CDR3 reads TGTGCCAGCTCACCCCTGGACAGCTATAATTCACCCCTCCACTTT.

The CDR3 protein is CASSRGQLRTNTEAFF. CDR3 DNA sequence: TGTGCCAGCAGCCGGGGACAGTTGAGAACGAACACTGAAGCTTTCTTT. This rearrangement joins TRBV5-6 to TRBJ1-1; 7 nucleotides line up with TRBD1. Losses at the gene ends were 4 bases for V and 1 base for J; bases not matched to a gene: 10. Germline CDR1 is SGHDT and CDR2 is YYEEEE. The CDR3 has 16 residues.

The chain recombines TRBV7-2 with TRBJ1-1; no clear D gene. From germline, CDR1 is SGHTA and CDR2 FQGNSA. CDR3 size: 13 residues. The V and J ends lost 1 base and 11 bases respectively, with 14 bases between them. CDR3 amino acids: CASSLGETLAAFF. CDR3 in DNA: TGTGCCAGCAGCTTAGGGGAGACACTAGCGGCTTTCTTT.

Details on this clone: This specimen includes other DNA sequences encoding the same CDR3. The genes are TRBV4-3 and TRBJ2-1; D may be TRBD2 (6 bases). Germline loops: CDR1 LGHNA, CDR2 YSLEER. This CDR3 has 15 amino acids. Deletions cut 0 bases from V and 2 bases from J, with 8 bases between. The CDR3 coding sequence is TGCGCCAGCAGCCAAGAGGGGACTGCCTACAATGAGCAGTTCTTC. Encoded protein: CASSQEGTAYNEQFF.

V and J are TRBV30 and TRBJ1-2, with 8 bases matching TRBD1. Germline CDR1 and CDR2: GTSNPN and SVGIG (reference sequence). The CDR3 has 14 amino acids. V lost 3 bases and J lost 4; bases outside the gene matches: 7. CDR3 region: CAWSRQGMVYGYTF. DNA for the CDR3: TGTGCCTGGAGCAGACAGGGGATGGTCTATGGCTACACCTTC.

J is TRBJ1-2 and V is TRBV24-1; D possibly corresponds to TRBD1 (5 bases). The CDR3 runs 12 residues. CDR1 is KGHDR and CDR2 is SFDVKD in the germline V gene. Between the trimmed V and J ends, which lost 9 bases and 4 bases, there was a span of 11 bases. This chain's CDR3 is CATGDSVYGYTF. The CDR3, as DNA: TGTGCCACCGGCGACAGTGTCTATGGCTACACCTTC.

Written as DNA, the CDR3 is TGCAGTGCTGGTGCCACTTACGAGCAGTACTTC. Its translation: CSAGATYEQYF. This rearrangement joins TRBV20-1 to TRBJ2-7; the D is unclear. This CDR3 spans 11 amino acids. V lost 5 bases, J lost 4 bases, and 9 bases lay in between. CDR1 is DFQATT, CDR2 SNEGSKA, per germline (reference sequence).

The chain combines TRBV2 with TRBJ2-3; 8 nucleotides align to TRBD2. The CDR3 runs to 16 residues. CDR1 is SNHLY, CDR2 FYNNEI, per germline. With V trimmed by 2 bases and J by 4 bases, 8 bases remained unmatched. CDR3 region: CASSELIAGSADTQYF. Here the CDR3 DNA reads TGTGCCAGCAGTGAACTAATAGCGGGGAGCGCAGATACGCAGTATTTT.

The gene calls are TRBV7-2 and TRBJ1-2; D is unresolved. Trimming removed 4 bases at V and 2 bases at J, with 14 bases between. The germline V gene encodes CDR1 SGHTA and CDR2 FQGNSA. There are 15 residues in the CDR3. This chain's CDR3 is CASSSNPGNNYGYTF. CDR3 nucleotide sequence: TGTGCCAGCAGCTCGAATCCCGGGAACAACTATGGCTACACCTTC.

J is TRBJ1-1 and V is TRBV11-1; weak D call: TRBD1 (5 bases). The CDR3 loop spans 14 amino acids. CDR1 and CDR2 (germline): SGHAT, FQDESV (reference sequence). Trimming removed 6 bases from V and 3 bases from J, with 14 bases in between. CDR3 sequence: CASRARGIDTEAFF. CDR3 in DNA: TGTGCCAGCAGAGCTCGGGGGATAGACACTGAAGCTTTCTTT.

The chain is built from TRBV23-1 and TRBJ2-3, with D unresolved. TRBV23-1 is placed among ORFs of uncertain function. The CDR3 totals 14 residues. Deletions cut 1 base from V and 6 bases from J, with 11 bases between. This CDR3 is CASSQFPLRDTQYF. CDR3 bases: TGCGCCAGCAGTCAATTTCCCCTGAGGGATACGCAGTATTTT.

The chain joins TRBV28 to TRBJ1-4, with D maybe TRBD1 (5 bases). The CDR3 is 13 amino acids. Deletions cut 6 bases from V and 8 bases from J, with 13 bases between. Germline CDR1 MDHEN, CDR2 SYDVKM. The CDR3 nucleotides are TGTGCCAGCAGCTCGGGGGTTCGGGAAAAACTGTTTTTT. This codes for CASSSGVREKLFF.

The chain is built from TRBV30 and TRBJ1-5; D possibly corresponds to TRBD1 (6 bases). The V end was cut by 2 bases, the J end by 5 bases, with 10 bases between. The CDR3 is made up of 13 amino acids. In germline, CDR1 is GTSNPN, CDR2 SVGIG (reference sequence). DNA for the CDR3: TGTGCCTGGAGTAACAGGGACGATCAGCCCCAGCATTTT. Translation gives CAWSNRDDQPQHF.